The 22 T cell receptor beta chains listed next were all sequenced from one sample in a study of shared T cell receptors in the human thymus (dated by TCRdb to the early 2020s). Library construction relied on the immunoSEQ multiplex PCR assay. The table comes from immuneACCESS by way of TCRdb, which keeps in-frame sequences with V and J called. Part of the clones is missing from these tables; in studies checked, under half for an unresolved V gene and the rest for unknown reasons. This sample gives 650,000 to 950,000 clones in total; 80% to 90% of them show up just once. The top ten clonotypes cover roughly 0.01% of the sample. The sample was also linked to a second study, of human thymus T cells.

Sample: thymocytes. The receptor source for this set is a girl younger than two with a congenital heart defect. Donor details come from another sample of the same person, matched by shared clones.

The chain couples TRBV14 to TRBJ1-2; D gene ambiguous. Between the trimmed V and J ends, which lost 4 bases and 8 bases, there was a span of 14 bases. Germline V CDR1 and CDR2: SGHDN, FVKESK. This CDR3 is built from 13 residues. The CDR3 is CASSLTAGSGYTF. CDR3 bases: TGTGCCAGCAGCCTAACTGCAGGTTCCGGCTACACCTTC. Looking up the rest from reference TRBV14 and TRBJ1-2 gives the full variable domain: EAGVTQFPSHSVIEKGQTVTLRCDPISGHDNLYWYRRVMGKEIKFLLHFVKESKQDESGMPNNRFLAERTGGTYSTLKVQPAELEDSGVYFCASSLTAGSGYTFGSGTRLTVV.

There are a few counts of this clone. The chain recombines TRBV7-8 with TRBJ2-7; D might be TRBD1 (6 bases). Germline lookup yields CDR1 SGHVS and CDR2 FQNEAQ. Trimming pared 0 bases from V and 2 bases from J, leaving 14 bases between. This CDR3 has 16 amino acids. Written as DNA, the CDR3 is TGTGCCAGCAGCTTAGCGTCCGTCTACAGGGCCTACGAGCAGTACTTC. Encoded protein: CASSLASVYRAYEQYF.

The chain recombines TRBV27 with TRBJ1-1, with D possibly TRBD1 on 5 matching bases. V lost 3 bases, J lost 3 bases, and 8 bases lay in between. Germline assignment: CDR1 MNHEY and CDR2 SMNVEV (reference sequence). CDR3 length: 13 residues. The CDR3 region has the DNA TGTGCCAGCAGTTTTCCGGGGGACACTGAAGCTTTCTTT. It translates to CASSFPGDTEAFF.

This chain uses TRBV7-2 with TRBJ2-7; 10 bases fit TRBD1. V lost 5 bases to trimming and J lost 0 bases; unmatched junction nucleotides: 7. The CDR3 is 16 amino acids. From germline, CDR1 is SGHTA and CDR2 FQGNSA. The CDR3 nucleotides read TGTGCCAGCAGCCCTCCGGGACAGGGGAGCTCCTACGAGCAGTACTTC. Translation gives CASSPPGQGSSYEQYF.

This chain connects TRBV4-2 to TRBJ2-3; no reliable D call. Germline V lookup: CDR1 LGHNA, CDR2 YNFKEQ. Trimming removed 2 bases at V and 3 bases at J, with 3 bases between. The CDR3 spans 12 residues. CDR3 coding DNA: TGTGCCAGCAGCCAACCGACAGATACGCAGTATTTT. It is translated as CASSQPTDTQYF.

Here the CDR3 DNA reads TGTGCCAGCAGTGAAGCTGGGGCCAGGACAGGATCAACTAATGAAAAACTGTTTTTT. Translated, it gives CASSEAGARTGSTNEKLFF. V gene TRBV6-1 combines with J gene TRBJ1-4; 7 bases are a match to TRBD1. V was pared by 0 bases and J by 0 bases, with 10 bases of the junction left unmatched. Germline V gene data show CDR1 as MNHNS and CDR2 as SASEGT. The CDR3 loop spans 19 amino acids.

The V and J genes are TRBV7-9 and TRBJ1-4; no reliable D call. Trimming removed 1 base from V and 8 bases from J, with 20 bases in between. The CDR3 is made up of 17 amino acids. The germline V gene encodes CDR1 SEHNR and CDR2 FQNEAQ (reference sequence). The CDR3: CASSLGPLVSIGEKLFF. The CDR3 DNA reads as TGTGCCAGCAGCTTAGGCCCACTAGTTTCCATCGGGGAAAAACTGTTTTTT.

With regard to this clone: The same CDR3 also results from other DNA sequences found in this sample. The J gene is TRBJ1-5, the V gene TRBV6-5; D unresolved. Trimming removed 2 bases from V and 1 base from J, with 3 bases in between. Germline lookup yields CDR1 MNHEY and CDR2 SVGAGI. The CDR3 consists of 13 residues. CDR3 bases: TGTGCCAGCAGTTACCGGAGCAATCAGCCCCAGCATTTT. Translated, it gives CASSYRSNQPQHF.

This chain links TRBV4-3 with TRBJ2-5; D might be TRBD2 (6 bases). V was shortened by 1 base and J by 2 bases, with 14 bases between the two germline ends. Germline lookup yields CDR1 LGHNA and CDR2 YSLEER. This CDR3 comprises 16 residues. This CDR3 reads CASSQAPGRGQETQYF. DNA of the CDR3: TGCGCCAGCAGCCAAGCCCCAGGCCGGGGGCAAGAGACCCAGTACTTC.

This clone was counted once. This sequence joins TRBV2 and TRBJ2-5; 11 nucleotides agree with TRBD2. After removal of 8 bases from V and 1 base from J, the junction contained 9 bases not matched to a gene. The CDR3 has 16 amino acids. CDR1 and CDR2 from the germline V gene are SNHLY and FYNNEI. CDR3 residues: CASLAGGTTAQETQYF. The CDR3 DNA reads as TGTGCCAGCTTAGCGGGGGGGACGACCGCCCAAGAGACCCAGTACTTC. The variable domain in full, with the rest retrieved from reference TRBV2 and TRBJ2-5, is EPEVTQTPSHQVTQMGQEVILRCVPISNHLYFYWYRQILGQKVEFLVSFYNNEISEKSEIFDDQFSVERPDGSNFTLKIRSTKLEDSAMYFCASLAGGTTAQETQYFGPGTRLLVL.

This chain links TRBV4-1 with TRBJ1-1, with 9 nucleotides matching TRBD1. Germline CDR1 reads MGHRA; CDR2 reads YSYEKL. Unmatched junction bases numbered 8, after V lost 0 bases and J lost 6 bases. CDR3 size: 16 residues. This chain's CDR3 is CASSQDRDRGSSEAFF. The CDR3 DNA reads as TGCGCCAGCAGCCAAGACCGAGACAGGGGGTCGTCTGAAGCTTTCTTT.

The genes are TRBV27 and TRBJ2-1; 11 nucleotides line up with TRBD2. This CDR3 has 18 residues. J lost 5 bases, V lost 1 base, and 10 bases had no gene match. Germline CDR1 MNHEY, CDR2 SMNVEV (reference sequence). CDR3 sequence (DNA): TGTGCCAGCAGTTTATACTCCCTTAGCGGGGGGGCCCACAATGAGCAGTTCTTC. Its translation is CASSLYSLSGGAHNEQFF.

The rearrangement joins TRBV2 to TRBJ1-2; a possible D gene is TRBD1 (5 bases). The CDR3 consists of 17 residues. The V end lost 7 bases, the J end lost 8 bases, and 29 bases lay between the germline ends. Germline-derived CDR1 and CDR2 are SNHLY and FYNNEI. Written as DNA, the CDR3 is TGTGCCAGCAACACCACACCCCGCCGGGCTACAGGCCGGGGCTACACCTTC. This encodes CASNTTPRRATGRGYTF.

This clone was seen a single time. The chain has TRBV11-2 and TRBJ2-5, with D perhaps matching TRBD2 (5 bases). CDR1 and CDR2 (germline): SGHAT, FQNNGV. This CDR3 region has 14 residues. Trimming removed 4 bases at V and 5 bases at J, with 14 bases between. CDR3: CASSSRGLGETQYF. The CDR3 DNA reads TGTGCCAGCAGCTCCCGAGGACTGGGTGAGACCCAGTACTTC.

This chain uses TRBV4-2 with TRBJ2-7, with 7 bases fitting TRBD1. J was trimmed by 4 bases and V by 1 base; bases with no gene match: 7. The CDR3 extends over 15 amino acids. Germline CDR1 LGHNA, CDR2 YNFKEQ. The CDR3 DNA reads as TGTGCCAGCAGCCAAGTAGGCAACAGGGGATACGAGCAGTACTTC. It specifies CASSQVGNRGYEQYF.

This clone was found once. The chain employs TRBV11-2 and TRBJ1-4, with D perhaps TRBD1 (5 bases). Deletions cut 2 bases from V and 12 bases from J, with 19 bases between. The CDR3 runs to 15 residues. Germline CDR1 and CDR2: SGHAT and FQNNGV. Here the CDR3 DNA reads TGTGCCAGCAGCTTATCCCGTGTGGGGGGAGAAGAACTGTTTTTT. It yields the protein CASSLSRVGGEELFF.

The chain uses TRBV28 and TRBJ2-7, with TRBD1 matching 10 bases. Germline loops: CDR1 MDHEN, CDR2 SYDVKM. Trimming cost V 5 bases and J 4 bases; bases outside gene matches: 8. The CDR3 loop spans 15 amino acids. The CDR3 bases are TGTGCCAGCAGTCCAAGACAGGGGGCGTTTTACGAGCAGTACTTC. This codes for CASSPRQGAFYEQYF.

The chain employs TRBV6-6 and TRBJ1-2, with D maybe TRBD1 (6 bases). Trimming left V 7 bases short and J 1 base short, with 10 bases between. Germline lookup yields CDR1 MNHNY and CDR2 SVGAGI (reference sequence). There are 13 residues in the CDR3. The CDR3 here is CASKDRVNYGYTF. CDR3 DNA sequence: TGTGCCAGCAAGGACAGAGTTAACTATGGCTACACCTTC.

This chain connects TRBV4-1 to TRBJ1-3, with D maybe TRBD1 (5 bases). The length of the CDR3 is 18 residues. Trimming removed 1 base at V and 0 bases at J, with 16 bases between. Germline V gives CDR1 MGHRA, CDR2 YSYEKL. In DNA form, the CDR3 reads TGCGCCAGCAGCCAAGGGGCTTTTGGGGGGTCCTCTGGAAACACCATATATTTT. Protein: CASSQGAFGGSSGNTIYF.

Here the CDR3 reads CASSLPGQTYNEQFF. In DNA, the CDR3 is TGTGCCAGCAGCCTTCCGGGACAGACCTACAATGAGCAGTTCTTC. The gene calls are TRBV5-4 and TRBJ2-1; the match to TRBD1 covers 7 bases. This CDR3 has 15 amino acids. The V segment lost 4 bases and the J segment 2 bases; nucleotides outside the gene matches: 6. In germline, CDR1 is SGHNT, CDR2 YYREEE (reference sequence).

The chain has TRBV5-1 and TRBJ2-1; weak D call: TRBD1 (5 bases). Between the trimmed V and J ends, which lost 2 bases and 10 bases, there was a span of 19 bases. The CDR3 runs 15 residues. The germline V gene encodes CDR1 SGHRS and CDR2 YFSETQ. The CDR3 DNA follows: TGCGCCAGCAGCTTTCCCGGACGGACATTAAGCGAGCAGTTCTTC. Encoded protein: CASSFPGRTLSEQFF.

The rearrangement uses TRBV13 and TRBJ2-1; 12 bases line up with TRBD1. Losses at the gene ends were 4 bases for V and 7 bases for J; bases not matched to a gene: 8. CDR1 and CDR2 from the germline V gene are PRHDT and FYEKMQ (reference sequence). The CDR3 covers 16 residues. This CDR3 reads CASSWDRGRPLNEQFF. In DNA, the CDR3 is TGTGCCAGCAGCTGGGACAGGGGGCGACCCCTAAATGAGCAGTTCTTC.